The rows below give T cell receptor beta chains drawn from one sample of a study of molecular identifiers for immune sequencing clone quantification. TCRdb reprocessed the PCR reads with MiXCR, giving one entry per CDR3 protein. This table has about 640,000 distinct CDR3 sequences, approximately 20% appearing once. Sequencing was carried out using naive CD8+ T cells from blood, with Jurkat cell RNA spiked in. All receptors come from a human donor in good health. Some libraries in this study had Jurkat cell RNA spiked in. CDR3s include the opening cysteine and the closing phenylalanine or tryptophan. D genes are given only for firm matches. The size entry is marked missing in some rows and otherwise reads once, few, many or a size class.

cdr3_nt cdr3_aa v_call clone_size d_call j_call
TGTGCCAGCAGGCCCGGGACTAGCGGGCCCCCCGGAAACATTCAGTACTTC CASRPGTSGPPGNIQYF TRBV12-3/TRBV12-4 NA TRBD2 TRBJ2-4
TGCAGTGCTAGATCAGAAAGCAGCTCCTACGAGCAGTACTTC CSARSESSSYEQYF TRBV20-1 many NA TRBJ2-7
TGTGCCAGCAGCATCCGGGACAGGGCAGTGAACGGTGAAGCTTTCTTT CASSIRDRAVNGEAFF TRBV7-2 many TRBD1 TRBJ1-1
TGTGCCAGTAGTATAGGTACCCGGTCGAATTCACCCCTCCACTTT CASSIGTRSNSPLHF TRBV19 many NA TRBJ1-6
TGTGCCAGCACCAAAAACTTAGCGGGATGGGGCTACGAGCAGTACTTC CASTKNLAGWGYEQYF TRBV6-2/TRBV6-3 many TRBD2 TRBJ2-7
TGTGCCAGCAGCCACCAAAGGGGCCTACGGCGGCCTACAGATACGCAGTATTTT CASSHQRGLRRPTDTQYF TRBV3-1 NA NA TRBJ2-3
TGTGCCTGGAGTGTACTGGGGAAGGACACTGAAGCTTTCTTT CAWSVLGKDTEAFF TRBV30 many NA TRBJ1-1
TGTGCCAGCAGCCCCGTAAGCCTCCGCGGGCCGCTAGCCAAAAACATTCAGTACTTC CASSPVSLRGPLAKNIQYF TRBV7-9 many NA TRBJ2-4
TGTGCCAGCAGTTACGGTGGCGGAGACGGCACTAATGAAAAACTGTTTTTT CASSYGGGDGTNEKLFF TRBV6-5 few NA TRBJ1-4
TGTGCCAGCAGTATGACCCGGGACCCCCCCGGCGAGCAGTACTTC CASSMTRDPPGEQYF TRBV27 NA NA TRBJ2-7
TGTGCCAGCAGCTTAGCGGTAGCGGGGGGCCCAGCGGCGGATACGCAGTATTTT CASSLAVAGGPAADTQYF TRBV7-8 many TRBD2 TRBJ2-3
TGCAGCGTTGAGCGGGACCCACCCTACAATGAGCAGTTCTTC CSVERDPPYNEQFF TRBV29-1 few NA TRBJ2-1
TGCGCCAGCAGCCAAGATAGGTCCAGAAACACTGAAGCTTTCTTT CASSQDRSRNTEAFF TRBV4-3 NA NA TRBJ1-1
TGCAGTGCTAGCGTAGGGGCTGAAAACACTGAAGCTTTCTTT CSASVGAENTEAFF TRBV20-1 many NA TRBJ1-1
TGTGCCAGCGCGGGGCAGGGGGGGGATGAGCAGTTCTTC CASAGQGGDEQFF TRBV12-3/TRBV12-4 NA NA TRBJ2-1
TGTGCCAGCAGTTACCAAACCTACGGGACAGGTGATCGGCATTTT CASSYQTYGTGDRHF TRBV6-6 many TRBD1 TRBJ1-5
TGCAGTGCTAGTAACACTATAGAGGGTCTTGGCACTGAAGCTTTCTTT CSASNTIEGLGTEAFF TRBV20-1 many NA TRBJ1-1
TGTGCCAGCAGAGACAGGGGAATCGGTTCACCCCTCCACTTT CASRDRGIGSPLHF TRBV2 few TRBD1 TRBJ1-6
TGCAGCGTCAAGACAGGGATTCGAGAGACCCAGTACTTC CSVKTGIRETQYF TRBV29-1 many TRBD1 TRBJ2-5
TGTGCCAGCAGTCAGGGCAATAGCGGGGGCCGTGATACGCAGTATTTT CASSQGNSGGRDTQYF TRBV6-2/TRBV6-3 NA TRBD2 TRBJ2-3